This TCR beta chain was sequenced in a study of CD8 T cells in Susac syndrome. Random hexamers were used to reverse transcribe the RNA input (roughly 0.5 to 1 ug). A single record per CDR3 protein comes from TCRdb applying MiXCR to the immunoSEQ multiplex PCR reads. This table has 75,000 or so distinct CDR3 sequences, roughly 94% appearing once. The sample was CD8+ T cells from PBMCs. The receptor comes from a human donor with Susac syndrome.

The CDR3: CASSMGAGFYGYTF. As DNA, the CDR3 is TGTGCCAGTAGTATGGGCGCAGGGTTCTATGGCTACACCTTC. The chain joins TRBV19 to TRBJ1-2, with D possibly matching TRBD1 (5 bases). CDR1 LNHDA and CDR2 SQIVND come from the germline V gene (reference sequence). The CDR3 contains 14 residues. V was clipped by 3 bases and J by 4 bases, with 12 bases between them.